This TCR beta chain was sequenced for a study of regulatory T cells in long-lasting Graves disease. With iRepertoire HTBI primers and Arm-PCR of CDR3 regions, TCR beta libraries were built. One entry per CDR3 protein, called by TCRdb with MiXCR from the multiplex PCR reads. The sample contains approximately 360,000 distinct CDR3 sequences, 23% of which appear only once. The germline CDR1 and CDR2 sequences are WNHNN and SYGVQD (reference sequence). The CDR3 loop spans 13 amino acids. V gave up 4 bases and J gave up 9 bases; unmatched junction bases: 5. As for time point: persistent/refractory GD, antithyroid drugs over 5 years with positive TRAb. PBMC RNA was the source of the TCR library.

Here the sequenced sample was peripheral blood mononuclear cells (PBMCs), taken when the disease was refractory, from a patient treated with antithyroid drugs. The chain couples TRBV10-1 to TRBJ2-2, with TRBD1 identical over 7 bases. This TCR derives from a woman between 35 and 50 years old with Graves disease. CDR3 DNA: TGCGCCAGCAGTGCGGACAGGCAACGGGAGCTGTTTTTT. Translated, it gives CASSADRQRELFF.